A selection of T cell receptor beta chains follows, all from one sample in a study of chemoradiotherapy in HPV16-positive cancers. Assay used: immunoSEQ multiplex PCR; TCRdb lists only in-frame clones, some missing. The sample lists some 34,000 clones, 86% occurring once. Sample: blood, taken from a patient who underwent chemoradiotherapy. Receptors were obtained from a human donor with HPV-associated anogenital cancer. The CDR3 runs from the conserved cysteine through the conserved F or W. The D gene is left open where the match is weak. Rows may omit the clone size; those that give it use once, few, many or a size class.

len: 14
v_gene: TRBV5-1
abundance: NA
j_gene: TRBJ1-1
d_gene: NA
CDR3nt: TGCGCCAGCAGCTTGACCTACATGAACACTGAAGCTTTCTTT
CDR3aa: CASSLTYMNTEAFF

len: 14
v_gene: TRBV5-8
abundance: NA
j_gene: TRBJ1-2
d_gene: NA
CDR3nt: TGTGCCAGCAGTATAAGCAGGGGTCACTATGGCTACACCTTC
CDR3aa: CASSISRGHYGYTF

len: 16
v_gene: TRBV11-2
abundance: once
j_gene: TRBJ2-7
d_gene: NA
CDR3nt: TGTGCCAGCAGCCCCGGGGTCCCTGGGAGGCTCTACGAGCAGTACTTC
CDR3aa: CASSPGVPGRLYEQYF

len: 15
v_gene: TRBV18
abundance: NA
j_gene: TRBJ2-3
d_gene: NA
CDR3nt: TGTGCCAGCTCACCACTTTCTGGGAGCACAGATACGCAGTATTTT
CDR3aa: CASSPLSGSTDTQYF

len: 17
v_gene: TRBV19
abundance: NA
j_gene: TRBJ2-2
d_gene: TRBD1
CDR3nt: TGTGCCAGTACCATTCTACCGGGACAGGGAAGCACCGGGGAGCTGTTTTTT
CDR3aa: CASTILPGQGSTGELFF

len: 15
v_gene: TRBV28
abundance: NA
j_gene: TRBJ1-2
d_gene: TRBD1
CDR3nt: TGTGCCAGCAGTTTTGGTCAGGGGGTCTACTATGGCTACACCTTC
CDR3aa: CASSFGQGVYYGYTF

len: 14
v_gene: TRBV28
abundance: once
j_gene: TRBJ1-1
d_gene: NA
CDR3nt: TGTGCCAGCAGGAACAGGCCTATGAACACTGAAGCTTTCTTT
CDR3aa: CASRNRPMNTEAFF

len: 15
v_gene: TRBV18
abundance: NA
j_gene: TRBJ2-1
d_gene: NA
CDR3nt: TGTGCCAGCTCACCACGGTATGGGGGACGTGGGGAGCAGTTCTTC
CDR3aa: CASSPRYGGRGEQFF

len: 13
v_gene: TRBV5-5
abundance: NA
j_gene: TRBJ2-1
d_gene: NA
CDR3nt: TGTGCCAGCAGCTCGACAGGTGTGGGTGAGCAGTTCTTC
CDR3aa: CASSSTGVGEQFF

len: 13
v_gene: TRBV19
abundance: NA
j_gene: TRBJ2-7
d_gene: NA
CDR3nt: TGTGCCAGTAGTACCACCAGGGGTGGCGAGCAGTACTTC
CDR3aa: CASSTTRGGEQYF

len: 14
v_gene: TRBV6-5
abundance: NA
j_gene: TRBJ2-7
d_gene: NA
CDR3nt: TGTGCCAGCAGTTTAGCAGGGAACTCCTACGAGCAGTACTTC
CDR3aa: CASSLAGNSYEQYF

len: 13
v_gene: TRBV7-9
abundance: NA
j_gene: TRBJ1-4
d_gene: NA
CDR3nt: TGTGCCAGCAGTGGGGAAATCCGGGAAAAACTGTTTTTT
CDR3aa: CASSGEIREKLFF

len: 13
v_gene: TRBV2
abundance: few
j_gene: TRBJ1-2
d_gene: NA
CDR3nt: TGTGCCAGCAGTGCGGACAGTGGAAATGGCTACACCTTC
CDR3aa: CASSADSGNGYTF

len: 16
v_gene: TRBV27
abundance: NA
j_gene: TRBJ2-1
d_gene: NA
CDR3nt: TGTGCCAGCAGTTTAATAATAGGACCCCAAGTCAATGAGCAGTTCTTC
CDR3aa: CASSLIIGPQVNEQFF

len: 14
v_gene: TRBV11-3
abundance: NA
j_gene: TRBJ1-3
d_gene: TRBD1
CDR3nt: TGTGCCAGCAGCCGTACAGGGGCTGGAAACACCATATATTTT
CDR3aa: CASSRTGAGNTIYF

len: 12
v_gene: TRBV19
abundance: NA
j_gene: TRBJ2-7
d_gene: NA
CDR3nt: TGTGCCAGTAGTATTGCAGGGGACGAGCAGTACTTC
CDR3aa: CASSIAGDEQYF

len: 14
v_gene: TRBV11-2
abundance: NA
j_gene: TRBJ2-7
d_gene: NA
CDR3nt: TGTGCCAGCAGCTTAAACCAGGGGATCAACGAGCAGTACTTC
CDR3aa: CASSLNQGINEQYF

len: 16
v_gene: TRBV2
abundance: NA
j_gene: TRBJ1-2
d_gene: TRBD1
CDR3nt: TGTGCCAGCAGTGAAGGAGGGACAGTTTCTAACTATGGCTACACCTTC
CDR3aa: CASSEGGTVSNYGYTF

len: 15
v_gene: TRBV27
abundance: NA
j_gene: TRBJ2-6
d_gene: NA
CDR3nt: TGTGCCAGCAGTGTCGGGGTCTCTGGGGCCAACGTCCTGACTTTC
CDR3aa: CASSVGVSGANVLTF

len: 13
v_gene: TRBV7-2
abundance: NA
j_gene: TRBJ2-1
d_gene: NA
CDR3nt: TGTGCCAGCAGCCTTGGGACGGAGACTGAGCAGTTCTTC
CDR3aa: CASSLGTETEQFF

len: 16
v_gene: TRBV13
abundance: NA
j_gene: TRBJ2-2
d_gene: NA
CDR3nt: TGTGCCAGCAGCTTAGAATCCAGGGGAAGTCCCGGGGAGCTGTTTTTT
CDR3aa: CASSLESRGSPGELFF

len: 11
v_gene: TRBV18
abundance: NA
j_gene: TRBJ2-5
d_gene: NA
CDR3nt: TGTGCCAGCTCACCCCAAGAGACCCAGTACTTC
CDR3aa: CASSPQETQYF

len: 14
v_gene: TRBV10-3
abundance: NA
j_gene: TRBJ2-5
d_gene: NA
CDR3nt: TGTGCCATCAGTGAGGACGGGGGAACGGAGACCCAGTACTTC
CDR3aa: CAISEDGGTETQYF

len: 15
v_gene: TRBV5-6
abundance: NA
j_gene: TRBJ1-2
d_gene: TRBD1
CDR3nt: TGTGCCAGCAGCTTGGACAGGGGGGGCCTCTATGGCTACACCTTC
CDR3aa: CASSLDRGGLYGYTF

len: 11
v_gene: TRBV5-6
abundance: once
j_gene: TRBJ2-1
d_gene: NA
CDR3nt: TGTGCCAGCAAGCTACACCATGAGCAGTTCTTC
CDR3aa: CASKLHHEQFF

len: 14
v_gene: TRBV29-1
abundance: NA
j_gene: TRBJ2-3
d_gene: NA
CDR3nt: TGCAGCGCGGATGGGCTAGCCGGAACAGATACGCAGTATTTT
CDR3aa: CSADGLAGTDTQYF

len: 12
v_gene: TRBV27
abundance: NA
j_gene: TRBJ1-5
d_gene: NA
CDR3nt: TGTGCCAGCAGTTTTAGGGGTCAGCCCCAGCATTTT
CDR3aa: CASSFRGQPQHF

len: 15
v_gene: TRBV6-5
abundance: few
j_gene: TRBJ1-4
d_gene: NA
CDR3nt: TGTGCCAGCAGTTACTCGCGGGTAGGAGGTGAAAAACTGTTTTTT
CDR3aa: CASSYSRVGGEKLFF

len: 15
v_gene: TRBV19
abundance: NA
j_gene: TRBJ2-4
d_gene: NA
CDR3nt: TGTGCCAGTAGCCTCCTAAGTCTCGACAAAAACATTCAGTACTTC
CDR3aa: CASSLLSLDKNIQYF

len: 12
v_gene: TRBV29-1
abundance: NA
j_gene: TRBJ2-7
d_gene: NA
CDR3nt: TGCAGCGTTGGGGTAGGGACCTACGAGCAGTACTTC
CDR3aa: CSVGVGTYEQYF

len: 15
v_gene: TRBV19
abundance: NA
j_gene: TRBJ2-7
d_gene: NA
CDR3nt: TGTGCCAGTAGGCTAGGGGCGGGGTCATCCTACGAGCAGTACTTC
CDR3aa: CASRLGAGSSYEQYF

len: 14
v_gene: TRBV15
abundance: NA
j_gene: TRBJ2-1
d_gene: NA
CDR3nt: TGTGCCACCAGCAGAGACCGGGACGGCAATGAGCAGTTCTTC
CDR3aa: CATSRDRDGNEQFF

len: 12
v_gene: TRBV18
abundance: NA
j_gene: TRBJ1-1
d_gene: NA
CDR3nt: TGTGCCAGCTCACCAAGGGACACTGAAGCTTTCTTT
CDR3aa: CASSPRDTEAFF

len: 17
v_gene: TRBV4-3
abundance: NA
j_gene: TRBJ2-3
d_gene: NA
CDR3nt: TGCGCCAGCAGCCAAGTGGGCCGTGCCGGGGCCAGCGATACGCAGTATTTT
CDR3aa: CASSQVGRAGASDTQYF

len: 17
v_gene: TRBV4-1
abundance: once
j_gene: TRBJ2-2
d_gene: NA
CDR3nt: TGCGCCAGCAGCCAAGATCCCAGGACGCTGAACACCGGGGAGCTGTTTTTT
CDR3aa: CASSQDPRTLNTGELFF

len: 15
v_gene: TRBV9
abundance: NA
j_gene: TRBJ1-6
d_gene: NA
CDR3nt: TGTGCCAGCAGCGTAGCTGGGAATCGAGATTCACCCCTCCACTTT
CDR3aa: CASSVAGNRDSPLHF

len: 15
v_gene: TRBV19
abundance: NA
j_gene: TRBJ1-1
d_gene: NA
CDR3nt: TGTGCCAGTAGTATGGGGTCCAGGGGTCAGACTGAAGCTTTCTTT
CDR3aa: CASSMGSRGQTEAFF

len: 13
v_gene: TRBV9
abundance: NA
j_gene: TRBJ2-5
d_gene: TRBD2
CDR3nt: TGTGCCAGCAGCCCGCTCGGGGGGGAGACCCAGTACTTC
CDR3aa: CASSPLGGETQYF

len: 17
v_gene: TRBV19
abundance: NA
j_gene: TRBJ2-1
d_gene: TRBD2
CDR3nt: TGTGCCAGTAGTATAGGGGCTAGCGGGGGGATCTACAATGAGCAGTTCTTC
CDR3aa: CASSIGASGGIYNEQFF

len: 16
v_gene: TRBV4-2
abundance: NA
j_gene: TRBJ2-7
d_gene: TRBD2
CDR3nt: TGTGCCAGCAGCCAAGATTCGACTAGCGGGAGCTACGAGCAGTACTTC
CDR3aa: CASSQDSTSGSYEQYF

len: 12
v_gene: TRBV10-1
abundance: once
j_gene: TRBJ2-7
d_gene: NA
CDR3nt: TGCGCCAGCAGTGAGAACTTCTACGAGCAGTACTTC
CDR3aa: CASSENFYEQYF

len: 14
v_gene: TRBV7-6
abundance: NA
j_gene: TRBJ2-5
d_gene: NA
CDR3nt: TGTGCCAGCAGCGCCGACAGACCGAAAGAGACCCAGTACTTC
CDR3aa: CASSADRPKETQYF

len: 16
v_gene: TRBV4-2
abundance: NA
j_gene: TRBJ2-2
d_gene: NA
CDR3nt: TGTGCCAGCAGCCAAGATCGGGCAGGTCGGCCCGGGGAGCTGTTTTTT
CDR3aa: CASSQDRAGRPGELFF

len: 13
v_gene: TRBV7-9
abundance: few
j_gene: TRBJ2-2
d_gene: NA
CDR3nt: TGTGCCAGCAGCCCCGCAGGGACCGGGGAGCTGTTTTTT
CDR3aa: CASSPAGTGELFF

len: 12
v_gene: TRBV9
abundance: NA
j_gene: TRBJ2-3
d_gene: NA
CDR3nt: TGTGCCAGCAGCGGCGAGGGAGATACGCAGTATTTT
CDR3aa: CASSGEGDTQYF

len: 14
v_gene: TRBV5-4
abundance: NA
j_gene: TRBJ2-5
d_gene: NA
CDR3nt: TGTGCCAGCAGCTTGGGTACTTGGCAAGAGACCCAGTACTTC
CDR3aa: CASSLGTWQETQYF

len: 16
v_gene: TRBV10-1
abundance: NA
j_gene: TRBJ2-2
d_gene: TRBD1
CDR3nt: TGCGCCAGCAGCGAAAGGACAGGGGGACGCGCCGGGGAGCTGTTTTTT
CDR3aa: CASSERTGGRAGELFF

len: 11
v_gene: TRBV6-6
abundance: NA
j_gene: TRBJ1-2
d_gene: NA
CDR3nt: TGTGCCAGCAGTTACCGATATGGCTACACCTTC
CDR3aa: CASSYRYGYTF

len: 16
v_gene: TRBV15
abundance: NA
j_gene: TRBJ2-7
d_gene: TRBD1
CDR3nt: TGTGCCACCAGCAGAGCCTCGACAGGGAGCTCCTACGAGCAGTACTTC
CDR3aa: CATSRASTGSSYEQYF

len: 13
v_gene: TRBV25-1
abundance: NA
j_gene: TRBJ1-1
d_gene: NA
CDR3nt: TGTGCCAGCAGTAAAAATGGGTACACTGAAGCTTTCTTT
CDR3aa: CASSKNGYTEAFF

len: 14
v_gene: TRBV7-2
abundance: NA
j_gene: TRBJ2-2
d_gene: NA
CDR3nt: TGTGCCAGCAGCTTAACCCTAGCAACCGGGGAGCTGTTTTTT
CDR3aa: CASSLTLATGELFF

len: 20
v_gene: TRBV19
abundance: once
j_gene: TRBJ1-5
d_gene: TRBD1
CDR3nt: TGTGCCAGTAGTTCACCCTCCTCAGGGGGCAGGGGATATAGCAATCAGCCCCAGCATTTT
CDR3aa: CASSSPSSGGRGYSNQPQHF

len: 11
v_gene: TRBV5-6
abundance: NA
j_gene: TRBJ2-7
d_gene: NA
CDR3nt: TGTGCCAGCAGCTTGCGAGGAGAGCAGTACTTC
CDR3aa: CASSLRGEQYF

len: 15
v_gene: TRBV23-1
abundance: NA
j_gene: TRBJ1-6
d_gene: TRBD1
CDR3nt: TGCGCCAGCAGTCACTGGGACAGGAAGGATTCACCCCTCCACTTT
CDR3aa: CASSHWDRKDSPLHF

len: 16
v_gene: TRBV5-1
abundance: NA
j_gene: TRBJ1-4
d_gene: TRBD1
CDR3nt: TGCGCCAGCAGCTTGGGACAGGGATCAACTAATGAAAAACTGTTTTTT
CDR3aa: CASSLGQGSTNEKLFF

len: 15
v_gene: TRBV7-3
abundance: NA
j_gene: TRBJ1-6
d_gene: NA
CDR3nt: TGTGCCAGCAGCTTGCAGGGTGGGGAAACGTCACCCCTCCACTTT
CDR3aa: CASSLQGGETSPLHF

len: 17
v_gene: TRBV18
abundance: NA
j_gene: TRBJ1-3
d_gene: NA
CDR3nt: TGTGCCAGCTCACCATCCTCCCGGGGCAACTCTGGAAACACCATATATTTT
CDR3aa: CASSPSSRGNSGNTIYF